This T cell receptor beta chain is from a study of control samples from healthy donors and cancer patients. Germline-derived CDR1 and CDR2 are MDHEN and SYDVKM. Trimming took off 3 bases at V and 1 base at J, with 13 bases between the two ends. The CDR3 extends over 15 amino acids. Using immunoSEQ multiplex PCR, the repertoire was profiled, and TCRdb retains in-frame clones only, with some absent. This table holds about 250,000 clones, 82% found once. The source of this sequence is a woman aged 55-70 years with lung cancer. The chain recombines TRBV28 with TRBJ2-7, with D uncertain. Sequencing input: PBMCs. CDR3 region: CASSFGSLYSYEQYF. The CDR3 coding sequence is TGTGCCAGCAGTTTTGGCAGCTTATATTCCTACGAGCAGTACTTC. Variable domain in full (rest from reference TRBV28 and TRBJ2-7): DVKVTQSSRYLVKRTGEKVFLECVQDMDHENMFWYRQDPGLGLRLIYFSYDVKMKEKGDIPEGYSVSREKKERFSLILESASTNQTSMYLCASSFGSLYSYEQYFGPGTRLTVT.